Below, one T cell receptor beta chain is given with its context. Per the authors' pipeline: Estimates of nucleated cell counts were drawn from the amplification of reference gene primers. The data were produced by immunoSEQ multiplex PCR, yet TCRdb's version contains in-frame clones alone and is incomplete. The V and J calls and the clone size are those of that table, but D and trimming were determined from the DNA. The sample carries 300,000 to 350,000 clones, 85% to 90% recorded once. During active infection, Seattle patients enrolled and were then monitored through disease. These data belong to a study of blood T cell repertoires in COVID-19. J lost 5 bases, V lost 5 bases, and 3 bases had no gene match. The V gene's germline CDR1 is SNHLY and CDR2 FYNNEI. CDR3 length equals 13 residues.

This TCR derives from a woman in her 70s with COVID-19, enrolled during active disease. The chain has TRBV2 and TRBJ1-1, with 9 bases aligning to TRBD1. The sample was peripheral blood. CDR3 residues: CASSRDRETEAFF. The CDR3 bases are TGTGCCAGCAGTAGGGACAGGGAGACTGAAGCTTTCTTT.